The sequence of this T cell receptor (beta chain) was determined in a study of molecular identifiers for immune sequencing clone quantification. This CDR3 has 12 amino acids. Germline CDR1 and CDR2: MNHEY and SVGEGT. Remarks on this clonotype: Its cognate antigen is unknown. A read error may account for a junction end that differs from germline.

CD8+CD4-CCR7+CD45RA+ cells were sorted as naive CD8 T cells. TCRdb itself ran the PCR reads through MiXCR, one entry per CDR3 protein. The sample has nearly 55,000 distinct CDR3 sequences, around 34% seen once. Study-level results: Clones above 20 RNA copies held over 98% of effector molecules, under 1% in naive cells. Spiked Jurkat TCR RNA equivalent to one cell reportedly surfaced among some 1 million naive cells.

Sequencing was carried out using naive CD8+ T cells from blood, with Jurkat cell RNA spiked in. Specified subset: FACS-sorted CD8+CD4-CCR7+CD45RA+ naive T cells. The TCR was taken from a human donor in good health. Some libraries in this study had Jurkat cell RNA spiked in. The chain employs TRBV6-2 or TRBV6-3 and TRBJ2-3; a possible D gene is TRBD1 (6 bases). The CDR3 region is CASSWKGDLVMF. The CDR3, as DNA: TGTGCCAGCAGTTGGAAGGGGGACCTCGTAATGTTT.